This T cell receptor (beta chain) comes out of a study of identical twins. Study-level results: Beta clonotypes that were abundant in cord blood contained fewer insertions, a pattern absent from memory repertoires. Out-of-frame alpha sequences common to twins were enriched for low generation probability. Within beta out-of-frame sequences, the excess sharing observed between twins was weaker.

Each CDR3 protein gets one entry after TCRdb re-called the 5' RACE reads with MiXCR. The profile shows about 470,000 distinct CDR3 sequences, 20% to 30% of them singletons. Germline CDR1 SGHRS, CDR2 YFSETQ. The CDR3 contains 16 residues. V gave up 4 bases and J gave up 6 bases; unmatched junction bases: 11. Remarks on this clonotype: Its antigen remains unidentified.

This sample was also put to use in a study of T cells expressing NK-cell markers. That study adds: Sorting of alpha-beta TCR T cells alone was achieved in several experiments with an anti-gamma-delta TCR antibody.

The J gene is TRBJ2-1, the V gene TRBV5-1, with 9 bases identical to TRBD2. Source material: CD4+ T cells sorted from blood. The TCR was taken from a woman under 30 in good health. The CDR3 loop is CASSRRIAGEGNEQFF. The CDR3 bases are TGCGCCAGCAGCCGTCGCATAGCGGGGGAGGGCAATGAGCAGTTCTTC. Variable domain in full (rest from reference TRBV5-1 and TRBJ2-1): KAGVTQTPRYLIKTRGQQVTLSCSPISGHRSVSWYQQTPGQGLQFLFEYFSETQRNKGNFPGRFSGRQFSNSRSEMNVSTLELGDSALYLCASSRRIAGEGNEQFFGPGTRLTVL.